Sequencing of this T cell receptor (beta chain) was carried out in a study of regulatory T cells in long-lasting Graves disease. Building of the TCR beta libraries involved iRepertoire HTBI primers and Arm-PCR of CDR3 regions. TCRdb re-called the multiplex PCR reads through MiXCR, storing one row per CDR3 protein. The sample lists a few hundred thousand distinct CDR3 sequences; roughly a quarter were seen once. This clonotype was counted ten times or more. The time point denotes: persistent/refractory GD, antithyroid drugs over 5 years with positive TRAb. Extracted RNA from PBMCs served as the source of the TCR library. Under American Thyroid Association guidelines, Graves' disease was diagnosed. The V gene lost 2 bases and the J gene lost 8 bases, with 9 bases spanning the gap. The CDR3 totals 12 residues.

This sequence was found in a female donor with Graves disease. The sequences come from peripheral blood mononuclear cells (PBMCs), collected when the disease was refractory, from a patient treated with antithyroid drugs. The chain couples TRBV12-3 or TRBV12-4 to TRBJ1-1; D is undetermined. CDR3 DNA sequence: TGTGCCAGCAGTTTAATACGGGTAGAAGCTTTCTTT. Its translation is CASSLIRVEAFF.